This passage covers 5 T cell receptor beta chains from one sample sequenced in a study of blood T cell repertoires in COVID-19. The assay was immunoSEQ multiplex PCR, and TCRdb's table has in-frame clones only and misses some. The profile covers around 250,000 clones, with 80% to 90% appearing a single time and around 3% taken by the ten largest. Material for sequencing was PBMCs or T cells enriched from blood (not recorded which). These TCRs come from a woman aged 40-49 years who had been exposed to COVID-19.

The chain links TRBV24-1 to TRBJ1-2; the D gene is possibly TRBD1 (5 bases). Germline V gene lookup returns CDR1 KGHDR and CDR2 SFDVKD. The length of the CDR3 is 14 residues. The ends were cut back, 5 bases at V and 0 bases at J, with 9 bases in the middle. As DNA, the CDR3 is TGTGCCACCAGTGGGGACTTTACTAACTATGGCTACACCTTC. Amino acids: CATSGDFTNYGYTF.

The chain uses TRBV11-3 and TRBJ2-3; possibly TRBD2 for D (5 bases). Trimming cost V 3 bases and J 2 bases, with 12 bases left between them. The CDR3 extends over 15 amino acids. CDR1 is SGHNT, CDR2 YENEEA, per germline. The CDR3 protein is CASSFREHHTDTQYF. The CDR3 DNA reads TGTGCCAGCAGCTTCCGGGAACACCACACAGATACGCAGTATTTT.

The CDR3 sequence is CAWRRAGGNEKLFF. DNA of the CDR3: TGTGCCTGGAGAAGGGCAGGGGGAAATGAAAAACTGTTTTTT. The chain joins TRBV30 to TRBJ1-4, with TRBD1 identical over 7 bases. Germline V lookup: CDR1 GTSNPN, CDR2 SVGIG (reference sequence). There are 14 residues in the CDR3. V shed 3 bases, J shed 5 bases, and the junction held 6 bases outside the gene matches.

The chain recombines TRBV21-1 with TRBJ1-6. TRBV21-1 is an annotated pseudogene. CDR3 length: 15 residues. CDR3 bases: TGTGCCGGACTCCGCGGTGAGTGCTTCGATTCACCCCTCCACTTT. Its protein is CAGLRGECFDSPLHF.

This chain links TRBV7-9 with TRBJ1-6, with 7 nucleotides matching TRBD1. Germline V gene data show CDR1 as SEHNR and CDR2 as FQNEAQ (reference sequence). This CDR3 has 15 amino acids. V dropped 7 bases and J dropped 5; count of bases not matched to a gene: 8. In DNA form, the CDR3 reads TGTGCCAGCAAATACCGGGACAGCAATAATTCACCCCTCCACTTT. Translation: CASKYRDSNNSPLHF.